This section outlines one T cell receptor (beta chain) sequence together with its context. The antigen remains undetermined. Per the germline V gene, CDR1 is MNHNS and CDR2 is SASEGT. Trimming removed 2 bases at V and 0 bases at J, with 5 bases between. There are 15 residues in the CDR3. TCRdb's copy holds only in-frame clones and misses some; the assay was immunoSEQ multiplex PCR. In the table there are tens of thousands of clones, 88% of which are singletons. These data originate in a study of identifying expanded T cells in peripheral blood. The study's findings and limits: Variance in clone template counts between approximately two-week samples significantly increased with total template count across all healthy donors. Differentially abundant clones: roughly 1.2 between replicates, 16.4 at two to three weeks, 19 to 20 at four.

Collection occurred without any documented infections or immune events in donors. The sample consisted of blood. The receptor was isolated from a person aged 18-70 years in good health. This chain joins TRBV6-1 and TRBJ2-6; D is unclear. CDR3 bases: TGTGCCAGCAGTGAAAAGGCCTCTGGGGCCAACGTCCTGACTTTC. Its translation is CASSEKASGANVLTF.